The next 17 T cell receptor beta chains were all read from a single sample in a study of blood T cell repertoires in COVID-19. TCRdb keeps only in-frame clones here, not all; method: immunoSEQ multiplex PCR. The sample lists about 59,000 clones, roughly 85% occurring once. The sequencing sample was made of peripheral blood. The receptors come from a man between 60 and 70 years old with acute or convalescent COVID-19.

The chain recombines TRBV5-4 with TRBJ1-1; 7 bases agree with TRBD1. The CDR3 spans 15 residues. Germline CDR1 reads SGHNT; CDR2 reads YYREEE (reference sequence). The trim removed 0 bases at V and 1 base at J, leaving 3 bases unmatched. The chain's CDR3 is CASSLGGTANTEAFF. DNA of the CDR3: TGTGCCAGCAGCTTGGGGGGGACAGCGAACACTGAAGCTTTCTTT.

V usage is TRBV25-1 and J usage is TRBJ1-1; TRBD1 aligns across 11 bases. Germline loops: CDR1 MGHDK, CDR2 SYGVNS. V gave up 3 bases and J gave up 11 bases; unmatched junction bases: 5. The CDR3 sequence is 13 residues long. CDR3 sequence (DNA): TGTGCCAGCAGTGATTGGGGACAGGGGGGGGCTTTCTTT. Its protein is CASSDWGQGGAFF.

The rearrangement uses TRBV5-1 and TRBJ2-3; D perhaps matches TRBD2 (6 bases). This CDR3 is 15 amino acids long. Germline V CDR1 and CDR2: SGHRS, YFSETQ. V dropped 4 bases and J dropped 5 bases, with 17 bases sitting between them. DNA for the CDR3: TGCGCCAGCAGCACCGGGCCCAACGGGGGAGATACGCAGTATTTT. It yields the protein CASSTGPNGGDTQYF.

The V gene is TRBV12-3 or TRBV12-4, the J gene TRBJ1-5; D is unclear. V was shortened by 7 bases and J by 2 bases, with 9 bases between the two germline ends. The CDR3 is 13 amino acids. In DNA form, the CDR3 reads TGTGCCAGCACTCGAGGTGGCAATCAGCCCCAGCATTTT. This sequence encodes CASTRGGNQPQHF.

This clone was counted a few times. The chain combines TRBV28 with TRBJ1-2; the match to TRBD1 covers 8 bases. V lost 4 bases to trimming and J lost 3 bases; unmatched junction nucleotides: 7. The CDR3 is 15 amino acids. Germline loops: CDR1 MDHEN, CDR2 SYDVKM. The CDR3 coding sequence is TGTGCCAGCAGTTCACCAGGGGGCTGGTACTATGGCTACACCTTC. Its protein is CASSSPGGWYYGYTF.

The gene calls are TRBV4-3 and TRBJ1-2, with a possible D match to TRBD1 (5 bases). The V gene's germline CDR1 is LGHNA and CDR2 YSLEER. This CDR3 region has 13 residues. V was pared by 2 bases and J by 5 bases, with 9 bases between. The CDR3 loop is CASSQQGGYGYTF. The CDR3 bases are TGCGCCAGCAGCCAACAGGGTGGATATGGCTACACCTTC.

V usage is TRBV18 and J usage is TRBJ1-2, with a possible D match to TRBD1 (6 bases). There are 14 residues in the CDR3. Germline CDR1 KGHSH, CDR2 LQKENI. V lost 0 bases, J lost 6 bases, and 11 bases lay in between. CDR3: CASSPPEGVHGYTF. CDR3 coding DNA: TGTGCCAGCTCACCACCTGAGGGGGTGCATGGCTACACCTTC. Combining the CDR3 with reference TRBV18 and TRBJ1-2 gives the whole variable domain NAGVMQNPRHLVRRRGQEARLRCSPMKGHSHVYWYRQLPEEGLKFMVYLQKENIIDESGMPKERFSAEFPKEGPSILRIQQVVRGDSAAYFCASSPPEGVHGYTFGSGTRLTVV.

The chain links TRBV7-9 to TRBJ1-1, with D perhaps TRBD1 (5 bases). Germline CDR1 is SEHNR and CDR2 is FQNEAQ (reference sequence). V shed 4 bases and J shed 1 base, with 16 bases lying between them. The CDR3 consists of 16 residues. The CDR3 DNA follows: TGTGCCAGCAGCTCCTTCCTTCAGGGCCGGAACACTGAAGCTTTCTTT. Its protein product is CASSSFLQGRNTEAFF. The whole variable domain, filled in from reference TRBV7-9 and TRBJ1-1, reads DTGVSQNPRHKITKRGQNVTFRCDPISEHNRLYWYRQTLGQGPEFLTYFQNEAQLEKSRLLSDRFSAERPKGSFSTLEIQRTEQGDSAMYLCASSSFLQGRNTEAFFGQGTRLTVV.

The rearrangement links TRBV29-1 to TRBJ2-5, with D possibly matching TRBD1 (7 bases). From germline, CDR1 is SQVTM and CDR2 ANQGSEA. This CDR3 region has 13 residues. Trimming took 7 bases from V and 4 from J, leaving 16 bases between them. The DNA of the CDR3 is TGCAGCGCGCGGGACAGCCTATTAGAGACCCAGTACTTC. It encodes CSARDSLLETQYF. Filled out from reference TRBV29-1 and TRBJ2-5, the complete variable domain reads SAVISQKPSRDICQRGTSLTIQCQVDSQVTMMFWYRQQPGQSLTLIATANQGSEATYESGFVIDKFPISRPNLTFSTLTVSNMSPEDSSIYLCSARDSLLETQYFGPGTRLLVL.

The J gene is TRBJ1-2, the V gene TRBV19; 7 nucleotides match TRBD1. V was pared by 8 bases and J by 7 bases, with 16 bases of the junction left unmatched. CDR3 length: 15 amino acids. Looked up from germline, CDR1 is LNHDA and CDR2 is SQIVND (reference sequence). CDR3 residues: CASCRDRDAASGYTF. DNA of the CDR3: TGTGCCAGTTGCAGAGACAGGGACGCCGCGTCTGGCTACACCTTC.

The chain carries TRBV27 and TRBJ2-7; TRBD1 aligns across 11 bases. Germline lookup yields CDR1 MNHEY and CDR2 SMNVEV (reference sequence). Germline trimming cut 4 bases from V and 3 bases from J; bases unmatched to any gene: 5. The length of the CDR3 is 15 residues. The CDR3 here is CASSSPGQGVYEQYF. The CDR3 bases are TGTGCCAGCAGTTCACCGGGACAGGGGGTCTACGAGCAGTACTTC.

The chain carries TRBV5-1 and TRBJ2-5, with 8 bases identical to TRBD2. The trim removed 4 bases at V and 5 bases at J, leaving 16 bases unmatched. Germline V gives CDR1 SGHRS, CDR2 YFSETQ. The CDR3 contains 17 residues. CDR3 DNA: TGCGCCAGCAGCGCCGGCCGAACCTCGGGGGGGTCGGAGACCCAGTACTTC. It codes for CASSAGRTSGGSETQYF.

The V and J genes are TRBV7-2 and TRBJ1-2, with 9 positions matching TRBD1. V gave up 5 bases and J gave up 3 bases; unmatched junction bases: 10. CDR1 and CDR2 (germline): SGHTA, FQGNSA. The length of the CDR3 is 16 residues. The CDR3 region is CASSVPGQGYDYGYTF. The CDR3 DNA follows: TGTGCCAGCAGCGTTCCGGGACAGGGCTATGACTATGGCTACACCTTC. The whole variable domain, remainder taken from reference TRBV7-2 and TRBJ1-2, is GAGVSQSPSNKVTEKGKDVELRCDPISGHTALYWYRQSLGQGLEFLIYFQGNSAPDKSGLPSDRFSAERTGGSVSTLTIQRTQQEDSAVYLCASSVPGQGYDYGYTFGSGTRLTVV.

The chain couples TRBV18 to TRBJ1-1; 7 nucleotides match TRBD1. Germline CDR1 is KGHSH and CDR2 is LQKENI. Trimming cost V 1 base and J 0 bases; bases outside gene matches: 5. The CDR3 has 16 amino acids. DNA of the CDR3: TGTGCCAGCTCACCACAGGGGGCCGGCATGAACACTGAAGCTTTCTTT. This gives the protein CASSPQGAGMNTEAFF. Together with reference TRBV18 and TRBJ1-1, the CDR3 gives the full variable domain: NAGVMQNPRHLVRRRGQEARLRCSPMKGHSHVYWYRQLPEEGLKFMVYLQKENIIDESGMPKERFSAEFPKEGPSILRIQQVVRGDSAAYFCASSPQGAGMNTEAFFGQGTRLTVV.

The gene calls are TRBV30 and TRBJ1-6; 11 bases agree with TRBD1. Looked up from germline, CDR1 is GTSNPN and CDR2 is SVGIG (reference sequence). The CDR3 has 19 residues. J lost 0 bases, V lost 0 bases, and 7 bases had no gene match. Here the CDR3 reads CAWSVWDRGLSSYNSPLHF. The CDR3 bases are TGTGCCTGGAGTGTATGGGACAGGGGGTTATCCTCCTATAATTCACCCCTCCACTTT.

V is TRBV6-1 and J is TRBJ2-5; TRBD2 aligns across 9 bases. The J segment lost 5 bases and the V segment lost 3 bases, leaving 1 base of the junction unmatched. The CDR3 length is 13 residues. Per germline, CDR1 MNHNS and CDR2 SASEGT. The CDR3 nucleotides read TGTGCCAGCAGTGACCTAGCGGGGGAGACCCAGTACTTC. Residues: CASSDLAGETQYF.

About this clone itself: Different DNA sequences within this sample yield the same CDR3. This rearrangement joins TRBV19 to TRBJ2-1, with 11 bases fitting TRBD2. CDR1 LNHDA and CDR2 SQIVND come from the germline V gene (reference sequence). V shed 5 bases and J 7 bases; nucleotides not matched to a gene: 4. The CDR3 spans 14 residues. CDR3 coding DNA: TGTGCCAGTAGTCTAGCGGGAGGACCTAATGAGCAGTTCTTC. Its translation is CASSLAGGPNEQFF.